The 32 T cell receptor beta chains below all came from one sample that was sequenced in a study of blood T cell repertoires in COVID-19. The assay was immunoSEQ multiplex PCR, and TCRdb's table has in-frame clones only and misses some. Altogether roughly 250,000 clones are present, approximately 90% being singletons, with the ten largest covering over 0.75%. The specimen sequenced was PBMCs or T cells enriched from blood (not recorded which). Every receptor here comes from a man aged 50 to 59 who had been exposed to COVID-19.

V gene TRBV7-9 combines with J gene TRBJ1-1, with 8 bases lining up with TRBD1. CDR1 is SEHNR, CDR2 FQNEAQ, per germline (reference sequence). Trimming took 4 bases from V and 5 from J; bases not matched to a gene: 12. This CDR3 has 16 amino acids. The CDR3 bases are TGTGCCAGCAGCTCAGGACAGGGTGGGGTTTGGACTGAAGCTTTCTTT. This translates into CASSSGQGGVWTEAFF.

This rearrangement joins TRBV12-5 to TRBJ1-3, with TRBD1 identical over 9 bases. After removal of 0 bases from V and 4 bases from J, the junction contained 16 bases not matched to a gene. Germline CDR1 and CDR2: LGHNT and FRNRAP. This CDR3 region has 20 residues. Written as DNA, the CDR3 is TGTGCTAGTGGTTTGGTTCCCCTCCTTCCCGGGACAGGGACCGGAAACACCATATATTTT. Encoded protein: CASGLVPLLPGTGTGNTIYF.

The chain links TRBV5-5 to TRBJ2-7; weak D call: TRBD1 (6 bases). The germline V gene has CDR1 SGHKS and CDR2 YYEKEE (reference sequence). Trimming took 2 bases from V and 0 from J, leaving 9 bases between them. This CDR3 region has 14 residues. CDR3 region: CASSFDRLSYEQYV. The CDR3 DNA sequence: TGTGCCAGCAGCTTCGACAGGCTCTCCTACGAGCAGTACGTC.

The rearrangement joins TRBV11-2 to TRBJ2-7; 8 positions agree with TRBD1. This CDR3 has 11 amino acids. Looked up from germline, CDR1 is SGHAT and CDR2 is FQNNGV. With V trimmed by 4 bases and J by 10 bases, 3 bases remained unmatched. CDR3 amino acids: CASSSGQGQYV. CDR3 bases: TGTGCCAGCAGCTCCGGACAGGGTCAGTACGTC.

This clone was seen a single time. The chain couples TRBV9 to TRBJ1-3, with a possible D match to TRBD1 (5 bases). Germline-derived CDR1 and CDR2 are SGDLS and YYNGEE. Trimming shortened V by 0 bases and J by 0 bases, and 16 bases separated the two germline ends. CDR3 size: 18 residues. As DNA, the CDR3 is TGTGCCAGCAGCGTAGGGGCTCAGGGCTCCTACTCTGGAAACACCATATATTTT. Its translation: CASSVGAQGSYSGNTIYF.

V is TRBV15 and J is TRBJ1-4; 11 positions agree with TRBD1. Germline V gene sequence: CDR1 LNHNV, CDR2 YYDKDF (reference sequence). The V segment lost 1 base and the J segment 8 bases; nucleotides outside the gene matches: 3. This CDR3 comprises 15 residues. The CDR3 here is CATSRGTGGWEKLFF. The CDR3 DNA is TGTGCCACCAGCAGAGGGACAGGGGGCTGGGAAAAACTGTTTTTT. Full variable domain (remainder filled in from reference TRBV15 and TRBJ1-4): DAMVIQNPRYQVTQFGKPVTLSCSQTLNHNVMYWYQQKSSQAPKLLFHYYDKDFNNEADTPDNFQSRRPNTSFCFLDIRSPGLGDTAMYLCATSRGTGGWEKLFFGSGTQLSVL.

The chain recombines TRBV13 with TRBJ1-1, with TRBD1 as a possible D gene (5 bases). Germline CDR1 reads PRHDT; CDR2 reads FYEKMQ (reference sequence). V lost 3 bases and J 5 bases, leaving 13 bases between the germline ends. The CDR3 has 14 amino acids. The CDR3 DNA follows: TGTGCCAGCAGCTTGCAGGGTTACTGGACTGAAGCTTTCTTT. Amino acids: CASSLQGYWTEAFF.

The rearrangement joins TRBV7-3 to TRBJ2-1, with TRBD1 matching 11 bases. This CDR3 has 14 amino acids. Germline trimming cut 5 bases from V and 6 bases from J; bases unmatched to any gene: 3. Germline CDR1 reads SGHTA; CDR2 reads FQGTGA. CDR3 nucleotides: TGTGCCAGCAGCCTGGACAGGGGGCTCAATGAGCAGTTCTTC. Residues: CASSLDRGLNEQFF.

This sequence joins TRBV24-1 and TRBJ2-2; 9 positions match TRBD2. Unmatched junction bases numbered 8, after V lost 4 bases and J lost 6 bases. Germline values: CDR1 KGHDR, CDR2 SFDVKD. The CDR3 totals 16 residues. CDR3 region: CATSEGIAGDSGELFF. The CDR3 coding sequence is TGTGCCACCAGTGAGGGCATAGCGGGAGATTCCGGGGAGCTGTTTTTT.

CDR3 nucleotide sequence: TGTGCCAGCAGTTTAATCGGCAAGGGACAAAGAAAGACCCAGTACTTC. Translating it yields CASSLIGKGQRKTQYF. V gene TRBV28 combines with J gene TRBJ2-5, with D perhaps TRBD1 (6 bases). Per the germline V gene, CDR1 is MDHEN and CDR2 is SYDVKM. CDR3 length: 16 residues. V lost 2 bases and J lost 6, with 19 bases in between.

This clone was seen more than once but under ten times. The J gene is TRBJ2-7, the V gene TRBV3-1 (or the pseudogene TRBV3-2), with 9 bases aligning to TRBD2. Per germline, CDR1 LGHDT and CDR2 YNNKEL (reference sequence). The CDR3 runs to 18 residues. V lost 3 bases and J lost 2; bases outside the gene matches: 14. The CDR3 region is CASSQSIGLAGKPYEQYF. The CDR3 DNA reads TGTGCCAGCAGCCAGTCGATTGGGCTAGCGGGGAAACCCTACGAGCAGTACTTC.

This rearrangement joins TRBV4-2 to TRBJ2-3; 9 bases line up with TRBD1. Germline assignment: CDR1 LGHNA and CDR2 YNFKEQ. This CDR3 contains 17 residues. The V segment lost 0 bases and the J segment 6 bases; nucleotides outside the gene matches: 10. This chain's CDR3 is CASSQEPPGQGLDTQYF. The CDR3, as DNA: TGTGCCAGCAGCCAAGAACCTCCGGGACAGGGTCTTGATACGCAGTATTTT.

The DNA for the CDR3 is TGTGCCAGTAGTTCCGGCGGAGGGGTAGAGACCCAGTACTTC. It encodes CASSSGGGVETQYF. This chain uses TRBV19 with TRBJ2-5; the D gene is possibly TRBD2 (6 bases). The germline V and J ends were trimmed by 5 bases and 4 bases, with 14 bases remaining between them. The CDR3 is 14 residues long. Germline V gene lookup returns CDR1 LNHDA and CDR2 SQIVND (reference sequence).

This chain uses TRBV5-6 with TRBJ1-1; TRBD1 is a possible D gene (6 bases). There are 15 residues in the CDR3. From germline, CDR1 is SGHDT and CDR2 YYEEEE. V was trimmed by 2 bases and J by 1 base, leaving 12 bases between them. DNA for the CDR3: TGTGCCAGCAGCTTAACCGGGACACAGAACACTGAAGCTTTCTTT. This sequence encodes CASSLTGTQNTEAFF.

This chain links TRBV12-3 or TRBV12-4 with TRBJ1-2, with D unresolved. Trimming removed 6 bases at V and 7 bases at J, with 15 bases between. This CDR3 comprises 13 residues. The CDR3 DNA reads as TGTGCCAGCAGACCCGGGATCTTCGCTGGCTACACCTTC. Translated, it gives CASRPGIFAGYTF.

V gene TRBV2 combines with J gene TRBJ2-7, with TRBD1 matching over 7 bases. The CDR3 is 14 residues long. The germline V gene has CDR1 SNHLY and CDR2 FYNNEI. Trimming at V came to 5 bases and at J to 2 bases, leaving 6 bases not matched to a gene. CDR3 DNA sequence: TGTGCCAGCAGTCCCAGGGGGTTTCCCTACGAGCAGTACTTC. Translating gives CASSPRGFPYEQYF.

The chain carries TRBV28 and TRBJ1-5, with no clear D. This CDR3 comprises 12 residues. The germline V gene has CDR1 MDHEN and CDR2 SYDVKM. Trimming shortened V by 6 bases and J by 5 bases, and 8 bases separated the two germline ends. Here the CDR3 reads CASRYTYQPQHF. The CDR3 DNA is TGTGCCAGCAGGTACACCTATCAGCCCCAGCATTTT. The whole variable domain, filled in from reference TRBV28 and TRBJ1-5, reads DVKVTQSSRYLVKRTGEKVFLECVQDMDHENMFWYRQDPGLGLRLIYFSYDVKMKEKGDIPEGYSVSREKKERFSLILESASTNQTSMYLCASRYTYQPQHFGDGTRLSIL.

The chain carries TRBV5-1 and TRBJ1-1; D may be TRBD1 (6 bases). Trimming left V 4 bases short and J 1 base short, with 14 bases between. This CDR3 region has 15 residues. Germline V gene sequence: CDR1 SGHRS, CDR2 YFSETQ. The CDR3 nucleotides read TGCGCCAGCAGCATCCAAGGACAGTCGAACACTGAAGCTTTCTTT. Translated: CASSIQGQSNTEAFF.

The chain uses TRBV18 and TRBJ2-5; possibly TRBD2 for D (6 bases). V gave up 3 bases and J gave up 2 bases, with 22 bases separating them. Germline CDR1 is KGHSH and CDR2 is LQKENI. The CDR3 is 18 amino acids. CDR3 protein: CASSPLRVRGHGQETQYF. The CDR3 nucleotides are TGTGCCAGCTCACCGCTGCGTGTGCGGGGTCATGGGCAAGAGACCCAGTACTTC.

The chain couples TRBV11-3 to TRBJ1-1; 7 nucleotides match TRBD1. The V gene end was trimmed by 6 bases and the J gene end by 7 bases; junction bases not matched to a gene: 8. CDR1 is SGHNT and CDR2 is YENEEA in the germline V gene. This CDR3 is built from 13 residues. CDR3 sequence reads: CASSFNGQVEAFF. CDR3 DNA sequence: TGTGCCAGCAGTTTTAACGGACAGGTTGAAGCTTTCTTT.

V is TRBV18 and J is TRBJ1-1, with D unclear. V was clipped by 5 bases and J by 1 base, with 5 bases between them. This CDR3 has 12 amino acids. Germline CDR1 and CDR2: KGHSH and LQKENI. In DNA, the CDR3 is TGTGCCAGCTCATACAGGAACACTGAAGCTTTCTTT. Its protein product is CASSYRNTEAFF.

The genes are TRBV7-2 and TRBJ2-5; D ambiguous. Germline V gene lookup returns CDR1 SGHTA and CDR2 FQGNSA. The CDR3 has 15 amino acids. V was clipped by 1 base and J by 4 bases, with 13 bases between them. Here the CDR3 reads CASSLVWSAVETQYF. The CDR3 DNA reads TGTGCCAGCAGCTTAGTATGGAGCGCCGTAGAGACCCAGTACTTC. The full variable domain, completed using reference TRBV7-2 and TRBJ2-5, is GAGVSQSPSNKVTEKGKDVELRCDPISGHTALYWYRQSLGQGLEFLIYFQGNSAPDKSGLPSDRFSAERTGGSVSTLTIQRTQQEDSAVYLCASSLVWSAVETQYFGPGTRLLVL.

This sequence joins TRBV7-9 and TRBJ1-4; TRBD1 agrees at 7 bases. CDR3 length: 14 residues. CDR1 and CDR2 (germline): SEHNR, FQNEAQ (reference sequence). Losses at the gene ends were 11 bases for V and 1 base for J; bases not matched to a gene: 7. CDR3 nucleotides: TGTGCCGCTGAAACAGGGGAAACTAATGAAAAACTGTTTTTT. Translated: CAAETGETNEKLFF.

The count of this clone is one. The rearrangement links TRBV7-8 to TRBJ1-3, with D perhaps TRBD1 (5 bases). CDR3 size: 15 residues. Trimming took off 0 bases at V and 3 bases at J, with 9 bases between the two ends. The germline V gene has CDR1 SGHVS and CDR2 FQNEAQ. CDR3 loop: CASSLAAGFGNTIYF. For the CDR3, the DNA is TGTGCCAGCAGCTTAGCCGCAGGGTTTGGAAACACCATATATTTT.

The rearrangement links TRBV19 to TRBJ2-7; 8 bases fit TRBD1. V dropped 6 bases and J dropped 5; count of bases not matched to a gene: 12. This CDR3 has 15 amino acids. Germline CDR1 and CDR2: LNHDA and SQIVND (reference sequence). The CDR3: CASRIGQGPRDEQYF. The CDR3 nucleotides are TGTGCCAGTAGAATCGGACAGGGCCCGAGGGACGAGCAGTACTTC.

V gene TRBV19 combines with J gene TRBJ1-2; 7 nucleotides line up with TRBD1. Germline-derived CDR1 and CDR2 are LNHDA and SQIVND (reference sequence). This CDR3 comprises 12 residues. The trim removed 6 bases at V and 4 bases at J, leaving 2 bases unmatched. The CDR3 DNA reads as TGTGCCAGTAGCAACAGGGGCTATGGCTACACCTTC. It yields the protein CASSNRGYGYTF.

In this sample, this clone turned up a few times. The rearrangement uses TRBV10-3 and TRBJ1-2; no reliable D call. The length of the CDR3 is 14 residues. Germline CDR1 reads ENHRY; CDR2 reads SYGVKD. The V end lost 3 bases, the J end lost 2 bases, and 10 bases lay between the germline ends. CDR3 loop: CAISEGGWNYGYTF. CDR3 in DNA: TGTGCCATCAGTGAAGGAGGCTGGAACTATGGCTACACCTTC.

The V gene is TRBV28, the J gene TRBJ2-3, with 13 bases aligning to TRBD2. This CDR3 is built from 17 residues. V was pared by 5 bases and J by 3 bases, with 8 bases of the junction left unmatched. CDR1 and CDR2 (germline): MDHEN, SYDVKM. The CDR3: CASSPRTSGSTTDTQYF. The CDR3 region has the DNA TGTGCCAGCAGTCCAAGGACTAGCGGGAGTACGACAGATACGCAGTATTTT.

This chain uses TRBV28 with TRBJ2-1; 9 positions match TRBD2. J lost 4 bases, V lost 4 bases, and 8 bases had no gene match. This CDR3 region has 16 residues. The germline V gene has CDR1 MDHEN and CDR2 SYDVKM. CDR3 amino acids: CASSSLAGMSYNEQFF. DNA for the CDR3: TGTGCCAGCAGTTCTCTAGCGGGAATGAGTTACAATGAGCAGTTCTTC.

The rearrangement links TRBV5-1 to TRBJ2-5, with a possible D match to TRBD2 (7 bases). In germline, CDR1 is SGHRS, CDR2 YFSETQ. V lost 1 base and J lost 5, with 12 bases in between. The CDR3 is made up of 14 amino acids. CDR3 amino acids: CASSLFGGPETQYF. As DNA, the CDR3 is TGCGCCAGCAGCTTGTTCGGGGGGCCGGAGACCCAGTACTTC.

This clone was seen just once. This chain links TRBV5-1 with TRBJ2-2; TRBD1 matches 9 bases. The junction had 7 bases not matched to a gene; V was cut back by 5 bases and J by 5 bases. The CDR3 totals 15 residues. The germline V gene encodes CDR1 SGHRS and CDR2 YFSETQ. The CDR3 spells CASRGDRGMTGELFF. Written as DNA, the CDR3 is TGCGCCAGCAGAGGTGACAGGGGGATGACCGGGGAGCTGTTTTTT.

The chain uses TRBV9 and TRBJ2-7; D ambiguous. V lost 0 bases to trimming and J lost 3 bases, with 16 bases between them. CDR3 length: 16 amino acids. Germline V gene lookup returns CDR1 SGDLS and CDR2 YYNGEE. The CDR3: CASSVVGRARIYEQYF. The CDR3 DNA reads as TGTGCCAGCAGCGTAGTTGGCAGAGCGAGGATCTACGAGCAGTACTTC.